The 3 T cell receptor beta chains given below trace back to one sample, sequenced in a study of CD8 T cells in ankylosing spondylitis. A single record per CDR3 protein comes from TCRdb applying MiXCR to the 5' RACE reads. The profile shows 250,000 to 400,000 distinct CDR3 sequences, 11% of them singletons. The sample consisted of blood, either unsorted or a sorted T cell fraction (not recorded which). The receptors were sampled from a female donor with ankylosing spondylitis or in good health (not recorded which).

This clonotype was seen many times. The chain has TRBV24-1 and TRBJ1-1; D unresolved. The length of the CDR3 is 12 residues. Deletions cut 0 bases from V and 2 bases from J, with 0 bases between. Germline lookup yields CDR1 KGHDR and CDR2 SFDVKD. The CDR3 is CATSDLNTEAFF. CDR3 in DNA: TGTGCCACCAGTGATTTGAACACTGAAGCTTTCTTT.

This clonotype appeared many times. The chain uses TRBV19 and TRBJ1-5; D is unclear. CDR3 length: 15 amino acids. The V end lost 7 bases, the J end lost 0 bases, and 13 bases lay between the germline ends. Germline V gives CDR1 LNHDA, CDR2 SQIVND (reference sequence). CDR3 sequence reads: CASTPDGNSNQPQHF. CDR3 DNA: TGTGCCAGTACCCCGGACGGCAATAGCAATCAGCCCCAGCATTTT.

The chain is built from TRBV5-1 and TRBJ1-1; no clear D. V lost 0 bases to trimming and J lost 4 bases, with 13 bases between them. Germline V gene data show CDR1 as SGHRS and CDR2 as YFSETQ. The CDR3 length is 15 residues. In DNA form, the CDR3 reads TGCGCCAGCAGCTTGGTTATGGGAGGAAGCACTGAAGCTTTCTTT. Translated, it gives CASSLVMGGSTEAFF.